One and the same sample provided the 20 T cell receptor beta chains below, sequenced in a study of blood T cell repertoires in COVID-19. This table comes from immunoSEQ multiplex PCR, and its TCRdb copy is limited to in-frame clones, with some not included. The table includes over 200,000 clones, around 88% detected once. Sequenced: peripheral blood. Receptor source: a man aged 35 to 55 with active or convalescent COVID-19.

The chain joins TRBV30 to TRBJ1-3; TRBD1 is a possible D gene (6 bases). Germline V gene lookup returns CDR1 GTSNPN and CDR2 SVGIG (reference sequence). This CDR3 spans 15 amino acids. Trimming took 8 bases from V and 0 from J, leaving 17 bases between them. CDR3 in amino acids: CAHGVQDSSGNTIYF. DNA for the CDR3: TGTGCCCATGGTGTTCAGGACAGCTCTGGAAACACCATATATTTT.

This rearrangement joins TRBV3-1 (or the pseudogene TRBV3-2) to TRBJ2-7; no clear D gene. Per the germline V gene, CDR1 is LGHDT and CDR2 is YNNKEL (reference sequence). V was shortened by 2 bases and J by 0 bases, with 8 bases between the two germline ends. This CDR3 is 14 amino acids long. The CDR3 nucleotides read TGTGCCAGCAGCCAAAGTAGTTACTCCTACGAGCAGTACTTC. It codes for CASSQSSYSYEQYF.

The gene calls are TRBV19 and TRBJ1-4; the D gene is possibly TRBD1 (6 bases). The germline V and J ends were trimmed by 5 bases and 5 bases, with 12 bases remaining between them. The germline CDR1 and CDR2 sequences are LNHDA and SQIVND (reference sequence). The CDR3 is 14 amino acids. Written as DNA, the CDR3 is TGTGCCAGTAGTCAGGACAGCAAAAATGAAAAACTGTTTTTT. Encoded protein: CASSQDSKNEKLFF. Full variable domain (outside the CDR3, taken from reference TRBV19 and TRBJ1-4): DGGITQSPKYLFRKEGQNVTLSCEQNLNHDAMYWYRQDPGQGLRLIYYSQIVNDFQKGDIAEGYSVSREKKESFPLTVTSAQKNPTAFYLCASSQDSKNEKLFFGSGTQLSVL.

The chain combines TRBV10-3 with TRBJ2-3, with 8 positions matching TRBD2. In germline, CDR1 is ENHRY, CDR2 SYGVKD. The CDR3 covers 15 residues. The V and J ends lost 10 bases and 2 bases, in that order; junction bases with no gene match: 11. CDR3 sequence (DNA): TGTGCCACCATTCCGACTAGCGTCTACACAGATACGCAGTATTTT. Translated, it gives CATIPTSVYTDTQYF.

For the CDR3, the DNA is TGTGCCAGCAGCGGACAGGGCTTGAACAATGAGCAGTTCTTC. Encoded protein: CASSGQGLNNEQFF. V gene TRBV2 combines with J gene TRBJ2-1, with 8 bases that match TRBD1. The V and J ends lost 6 bases and 5 bases, in that order; junction bases with no gene match: 6. Germline values: CDR1 SNHLY, CDR2 FYNNEI. This CDR3 region has 14 residues.

This clone was picked up one time. The gene calls are TRBV27 and TRBJ2-7, with 8 bases lining up with TRBD2. There are 15 residues in the CDR3. The V segment lost 4 bases and the J segment 2 bases; nucleotides outside the gene matches: 7. The germline gives CDR1 MNHEY, CDR2 SMNVEV (reference sequence). The CDR3 protein is CASSSWTSFPYEQYF. The CDR3 DNA reads TGTGCCAGCAGTTCTTGGACTAGCTTCCCCTACGAGCAGTACTTC.

The chain has TRBV16 and TRBJ1-2; D gene uncertain. The V end was cut by 4 bases, the J end by 5 bases, with 11 bases between. From germline, CDR1 is KGHSY and CDR2 FQNENV. This CDR3 has 13 residues. CDR3 amino acids: CASSPNPGYGYTF. CDR3 coding DNA: TGTGCCAGCAGCCCAAACCCCGGGTATGGCTACACCTTC. Full variable domain (remainder filled in from reference TRBV16 and TRBJ1-2): GEEVAQTPKHLVRGEGQKAKLYCAPIKGHSYVFWYQQVLKNEFKFLISFQNENVFDETGMPKERFSAKCLPNSPCSLEIQATKLEDSAVYFCASSPNPGYGYTFGSGTRLTVV.

This chain links TRBV9 with TRBJ1-2; 7 positions agree with TRBD1. V shed 3 bases and J 5 bases; nucleotides not matched to a gene: 10. The CDR3 loop spans 15 amino acids. Germline V lookup: CDR1 SGDLS, CDR2 YYNGEE. This CDR3 is CASSETSGTEYGYTF. The CDR3 nucleotides are TGTGCCAGCAGCGAGACTTCCGGGACAGAGTATGGCTACACCTTC.

The sample holds one count of this clone. V gene TRBV7-9 combines with J gene TRBJ2-1, with D perhaps TRBD2 (5 bases). CDR3 length equals 13 residues. V shed 3 bases and J shed 5 bases, with 8 bases lying between them. Germline V gives CDR1 SEHNR, CDR2 FQNEAQ (reference sequence). For the CDR3, the DNA is TGTGCCAGCAGCTTCTTGGAGGACAATGAGCAGTTCTTC. It specifies CASSFLEDNEQFF.

The rearrangement links TRBV7-3 to TRBJ1-2, with a possible D match to TRBD1 (6 bases). The CDR3 is 12 residues long. V shed 2 bases and J shed 14 bases, with 15 bases lying between them. Per germline, CDR1 SGHTA and CDR2 FQGTGA. CDR3 coding DNA: TGTGCCAGCAGCTTATTAGGGGGAGATCAAACCTTC. Its protein product is CASSLLGGDQTF.

The chain couples TRBV19 to TRBJ2-4; maybe TRBD2 (7 bases). Germline V gene sequence: CDR1 LNHDA, CDR2 SQIVND (reference sequence). V was shortened by 6 bases and J by 2 bases, with 29 bases between the two germline ends. This CDR3 contains 20 residues. CDR3 DNA sequence: TGTGCCAGTAGCCCATATGGGGGGGCCGGAGGCCAGGGATCCAAAAACATTCAGTACTTC. The encoded protein is CASSPYGGAGGQGSKNIQYF.

The table lists this clone with a count of one. The J gene is TRBJ2-7, the V gene TRBV27; TRBD1 matches 9 bases. Trimming cost V 7 bases and J 5 bases; bases outside gene matches: 9. The CDR3 runs 14 residues. Germline values: CDR1 MNHEY, CDR2 SMNVEV (reference sequence). CDR3 in DNA: TGTGCCAGCAAGGTACAGGGGGCGAACCACGAGCAGTACTTC. It codes for CASKVQGANHEQYF.

The chain recombines TRBV9 with TRBJ2-3; D possibly corresponds to TRBD1 (5 bases). The V end lost 0 bases, the J end lost 4 bases, and 15 bases lay between the germline ends. The CDR3 has 16 residues. From germline, CDR1 is SGDLS and CDR2 YYNGEE. The DNA for the CDR3 is TGTGCCAGCAGCGTAGCGGGCCTCCTAGGGGCAGATACGCAGTATTTT. Amino acid sequence: CASSVAGLLGADTQYF. The full variable domain, its missing parts supplied by reference TRBV9 and TRBJ2-3, is DSGVTQTPKHLITATGQRVTLRCSPRSGDLSVYWYQQSLDQGLQFLIQYYNGEERAKGNILERFSAQQFPDLHSELNLSSLELGDSALYFCASSVAGLLGADTQYFGPGTRLTVL.

The chain employs TRBV6-5 and TRBJ1-5; 9 nucleotides align to TRBD1. Germline CDR1 and CDR2: MNHEY and SVGAGI. V dropped 10 bases and J dropped 3; count of bases not matched to a gene: 4. This CDR3 has 13 residues. The CDR3 bases are TGTGCCACCCACAGGGGGCTCAATCAGCCCCAGCATTTT. Translating gives CATHRGLNQPQHF.

CDR3 residues: CASSLVSGSTDTQYF. CDR3 DNA sequence: TGCGCCAGCAGCTTGGTAAGCGGAAGCACAGATACGCAGTATTTT. The chain combines TRBV5-1 with TRBJ2-3; perhaps TRBD2 as D (5 bases). The germline CDR1 and CDR2 sequences are SGHRS and YFSETQ. Trimming stripped 0 bases from V and 0 bases from J, with 8 bases between. This CDR3 contains 15 residues.

J is TRBJ1-5 and V is TRBV6-6, with D tentatively TRBD1 (6 bases). The CDR3 contains 18 residues. Per germline, CDR1 MNHNY and CDR2 SVGAGI (reference sequence). Trimming pared 5 bases from V and 2 bases from J, leaving 22 bases between. CDR3 nucleotides: TGTGCCAGCAGTCCCCCCCCTTCGGGGGGCGCGGGCAATCAGCCCCAGCATTTT. Its translation: CASSPPPSGGAGNQPQHF.

Here the CDR3 reads CASSYVRGKNSPLHF. The DNA of the CDR3 is TGTGCCAGCAGTTACGTGCGGGGGAAAAATTCACCCCTCCACTTT. The chain recombines TRBV6-5 with TRBJ1-6, with D perhaps matching TRBD1 (5 bases). V was cut by 2 bases and J by 7 bases, with 12 bases left in between. CDR3 length: 15 residues. CDR1 MNHEY and CDR2 SVGAGI come from the germline V gene.

The chain uses TRBV14 and TRBJ1-6; D call uncertain. Trimming shortened V by 3 bases and J by 9 bases, and 6 bases separated the two germline ends. The CDR3 has 12 amino acids. Germline V gene sequence: CDR1 SGHDN, CDR2 FVKESK. CDR3 protein: CASSHPLSPLHF. The CDR3 DNA reads TGTGCCAGCAGCCACCCCCTTTCACCCCTCCACTTT.

V is TRBV28 and J is TRBJ1-4; D unresolved. Looked up from germline, CDR1 is MDHEN and CDR2 is SYDVKM. Trimming stripped 4 bases from V and 5 bases from J, with 20 bases between. The CDR3 contains 17 residues. CDR3 amino acids: CASSSPGVGRHNEKLFF. The CDR3 coding sequence is TGTGCCAGCAGTTCCCCCGGGGTGGGGAGGCACAATGAAAAACTGTTTTTT. Full variable domain (remainder filled in from reference TRBV28 and TRBJ1-4): DVKVTQSSRYLVKRTGEKVFLECVQDMDHENMFWYRQDPGLGLRLIYFSYDVKMKEKGDIPEGYSVSREKKERFSLILESASTNQTSMYLCASSSPGVGRHNEKLFFGSGTQLSVL.

The chain employs TRBV27 and TRBJ1-1, with a tentative D call TRBD1 (5 bases). Germline V lookup: CDR1 MNHEY, CDR2 SMNVEV (reference sequence). This CDR3 region has 14 residues. The germline V and J ends were trimmed by 6 bases and 4 bases, with 15 bases remaining between them. The CDR3 here is CASRPLSGGTEAFF. The CDR3 coding sequence is TGTGCCAGCAGGCCCCTCTCGGGGGGCACTGAAGCTTTCTTT.